These T cell receptor beta chains were read from a single sample in a study of post-analysis software for immune sequencing data. TCRdb analysed the PCR reads with MiXCR anew, one entry per CDR3 protein. The table has fewer than 600,000 distinct CDR3 sequences, around 40% seen once; the top ten hold over 10%. Source material: blood. The receptors shown here come from a girl under 18 with multiple sclerosis. CDR3s include the opening cysteine and the closing phenylalanine or tryptophan. The D gene is left open where the match is weak. Some rows have no size entry. The others give once, few or many, or a class for an expanded clone.

TGTGCCAGCAGTATCCCGCCGGGGGATGAGCAGTACTTC CASSIPPGDEQYF TRBV12-3/TRBV12-4 NA few TRBJ2-7
TGTGCCAGCAGTTCGCCACAGGATACGCAGTATTTT CASSSPQDTQYF TRBV28 NA NA TRBJ2-3
TGTGCCTGGAGTGTACTCGGTTATACGCAGTATTTT CAWSVLGYTQYF TRBV30 NA NA TRBJ2-3
TGTGCCAGCAGCCAAGAGCTTGAGGAGTATTTT CASSQELEEYF TRBV3-1 NA once TRBJ2-3
TGTGCCACCAGTGATCGAGGAGGGCGGACAGTCACAGATACGCAGTATTTT CATSDRGGRTVTDTQYF TRBV24-1 NA NA TRBJ2-3
TGTGCCAGCAGTTTTAAGGGCGCAGGCATTTCACCCCTCCACTTT CASSFKGAGISPLHF TRBV12-3/TRBV12-4 NA few TRBJ1-6
TGCAGCGTGGGGGATAGGGCCAATCAGCCCCAGCATTTT CSVGDRANQPQHF TRBV29-1 NA few TRBJ1-5
TGTGCCAGCAGTTTTTCCGGGACTAGGAGCCCCTACAATGAGCAGTACTTC CASSFSGTRSPYNEQYF TRBV11-2 TRBD2 NA TRBJ2-7
TGCAGTGCCGAGGGGCGGGAGAGAGATACGCAGTATTTT CSAEGRERDTQYF TRBV20-1 TRBD2 NA TRBJ2-3
TGTGCCAGCAGTTCGCCGGGGGGGCATGAGCAGTTCTTC CASSSPGGHEQFF TRBV28 TRBD2 NA TRBJ2-1
TGCGCCAGCAGCACCAAAGGGCCCTACAATGAGCAGTACTTC CASSTKGPYNEQYF TRBV4-3 NA once TRBJ2-7
TGTGCCATCAGTGAGTTAAGCGGGAGAGAATACGAGCAGTACTTC CAISELSGREYEQYF TRBV10-3 TRBD2 NA TRBJ2-7
TGTGCCAGCAGTCCTCTAGGGGATGCCTACGAGCAGTACTTC CASSPLGDAYEQYF TRBV28 NA few TRBJ2-7
TGTGCCAGCAGCTTTTCGGGGACTAGCGGATACAATGAGCAGTTCTTC CASSFSGTSGYNEQFF TRBV5-6 TRBD2 NA TRBJ2-1
TGTGCCAGCAATAGACAGGGGACTTGGGAGCAGTACTTC CASNRQGTWEQYF TRBV25-1 TRBD1 NA TRBJ2-5
TGTGCCATCGGCTATAAAGTTGGGAATGAGCAGTTCTTC CAIGYKVGNEQFF TRBV10-3 NA NA TRBJ2-1
TGCGCCAGCAGTCGGGACAGGCTCCCTAATCAGCCCCAGCATTTT CASSRDRLPNQPQHF TRBV4-1 TRBD1 once TRBJ1-5
TGTGCCAGCAGCTTAAACGCGAACACTGAAGCTTTCTTT CASSLNANTEAFF TRBV7-3 NA once TRBJ1-1
TGTGCCAGCAGCTCAACGACTAGCGGGTCCTACAATGAGCAGTTCTTC CASSSTTSGSYNEQFF TRBV11-2 TRBD2 NA TRBJ2-1
TGCGCCAGCAGCACCCACCGGGACAGGTACTACGAGCAGTACTTC CASSTHRDRYYEQYF TRBV5-1 TRBD1 few TRBJ2-7
TGCAGTGCTAGAGACGTGGGACTAGCGGATCACCAAGAGACCCAGTACTTC CSARDVGLADHQETQYF TRBV20-1 TRBD2 NA TRBJ2-5
TGTGCCAGCAGTTTTGGACAGATTGAGTTCTTC CASSFGQIEFF TRBV28 NA NA TRBJ2-1
TGTGCCATCAGTCTAGCGGGAGGGCCAAGGGGGACAGATACGCAGTATTTT CAISLAGGPRGTDTQYF TRBV10-3 TRBD2 NA TRBJ2-3
TGTGCCAGCAGCCGACAGGGGGGTATAAATGAGCAGTACTTC CASSRQGGINEQYF TRBV12-3/TRBV12-4 TRBD1 few TRBJ2-7
TGTGCCAGCAACTCTGGACTAGCGTACTCCTACGAGCAGTACTTC CASNSGLAYSYEQYF TRBV7-2 TRBD2 NA TRBJ2-7
TGTGCCACCAGCAGAGATCAGGTGACAGGGGGCAATCAGCCCCAGCATTTT CATSRDQVTGGNQPQHF TRBV15 TRBD1 NA TRBJ1-5
TGCAATGCTAGAAAGAGCACAGATACGCAGTATTTT CNARKSTDTQYF TRBV20-1 NA few TRBJ2-3
TGTGCCAGCAGCTTAGGGAAGCTAGCGGGAGGGGAGCAGTTCTTC CASSLGKLAGGEQFF TRBV7-3 TRBD2 once TRBJ2-1
TGTGCCAGCGGCCCTCTGGACAGGGGGACCTACGAGCAGTACTTC CASGPLDRGTYEQYF TRBV7-9 TRBD1 once TRBJ2-7